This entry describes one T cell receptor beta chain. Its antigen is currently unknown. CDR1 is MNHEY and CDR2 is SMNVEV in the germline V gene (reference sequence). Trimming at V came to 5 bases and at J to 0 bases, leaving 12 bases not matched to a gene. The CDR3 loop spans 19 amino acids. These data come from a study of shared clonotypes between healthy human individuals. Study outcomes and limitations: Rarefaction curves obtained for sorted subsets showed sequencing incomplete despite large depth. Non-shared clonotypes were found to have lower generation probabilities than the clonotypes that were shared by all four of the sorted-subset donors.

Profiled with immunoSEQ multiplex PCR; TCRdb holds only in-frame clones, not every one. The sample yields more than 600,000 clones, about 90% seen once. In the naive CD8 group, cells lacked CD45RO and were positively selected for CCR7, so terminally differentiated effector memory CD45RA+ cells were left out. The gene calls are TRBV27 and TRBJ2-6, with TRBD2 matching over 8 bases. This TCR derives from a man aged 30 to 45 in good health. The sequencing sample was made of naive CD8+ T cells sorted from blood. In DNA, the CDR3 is TGTGCCAGCAGTACCCCTTATAGCGGGGCCAACTCTGGGGCCAACGTCCTGACTTTC. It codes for CASSTPYSGANSGANVLTF.